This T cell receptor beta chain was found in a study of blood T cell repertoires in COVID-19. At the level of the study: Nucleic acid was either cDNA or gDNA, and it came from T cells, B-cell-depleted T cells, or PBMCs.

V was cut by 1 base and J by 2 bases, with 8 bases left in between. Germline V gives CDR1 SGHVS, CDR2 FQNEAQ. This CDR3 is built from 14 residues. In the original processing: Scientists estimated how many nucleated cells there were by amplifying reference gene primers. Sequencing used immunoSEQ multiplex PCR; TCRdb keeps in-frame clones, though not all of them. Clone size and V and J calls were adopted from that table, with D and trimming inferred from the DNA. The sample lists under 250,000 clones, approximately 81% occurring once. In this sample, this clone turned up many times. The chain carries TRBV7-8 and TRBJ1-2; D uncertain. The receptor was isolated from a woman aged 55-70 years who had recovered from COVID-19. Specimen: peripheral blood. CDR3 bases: TGTGCCAGCAGCTTAGAGATTCGGAACTATGGCTACACCTTC. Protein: CASSLEIRNYGYTF.